The 21 T cell receptor beta chains given below trace back to one sample, sequenced in a study of blood T cell repertoires in COVID-19. Assay: immunoSEQ multiplex PCR; the TCRdb copy retains only in-frame clones and omits some. The sample lists about 40,000 clones, approximately 86% occurring once. Sequenced input: peripheral blood. Source of these receptors: a man aged 45-60 years in a cohort sampled during active COVID-19.

With regard to this clone: Germline is not matched at one junction end, which may reflect a read error. The chain uses TRBV2 and TRBJ2-7; D may be TRBD1 (6 bases). The germline CDR1 and CDR2 sequences are SNHLY and FYNNEI. The CDR3 is made up of 13 amino acids. The DNA for the CDR3 is TGTGCCAGCAGTGAAGCGCTGAGCAGGGGCGAGAACTTC. This translates into CASSEALSRGENF.

This clone was seen a single time. The rearrangement joins TRBV10-3 to TRBJ2-7; 8 bases fit TRBD1. J lost 2 bases, V lost 6 bases, and 9 bases had no gene match. CDR1 ENHRY and CDR2 SYGVKD come from the germline V gene. This CDR3 has 15 amino acids. In nucleotides, the CDR3 is TGTGCCATCAGGGGAGGTTCGGACAGGGCCTACGAGCAGTACTTC. Residues: CAIRGGSDRAYEQYF.

This clone was detected only once. This chain connects TRBV15 to TRBJ1-4; TRBD1 matches 7 bases. V gave up 3 bases and J gave up 5 bases; unmatched junction bases: 9. Germline V lookup: CDR1 LNHNV, CDR2 YYDKDF (reference sequence). CDR3 length equals 16 residues. The CDR3 spells CATSRETTGVNEKLFF. The CDR3 nucleotides are TGTGCCACCAGCAGGGAGACTACAGGGGTCAATGAAAAACTGTTTTTT.

This clone was counted once. The gene calls are TRBV30 and TRBJ1-6; tentative D call: TRBD1 (6 bases). Between the trimmed V and J ends, which lost 6 bases and 8 bases, there was a span of 14 bases. Per germline, CDR1 GTSNPN and CDR2 SVGIG (reference sequence). The CDR3 loop spans 13 amino acids. The CDR3 DNA reads as TGTGCCTGCGAACGGGACACCGATTCACCCCTCCACTTT. This sequence encodes CACERDTDSPLHF.

This chain connects TRBV11-3 to TRBJ2-1; D gene ambiguous. The CDR3 contains 14 residues. Trimming removed 5 bases at V and 0 bases at J, with 8 bases between. The germline gives CDR1 SGHNT, CDR2 YENEEA. CDR3 residues: CASSPDSSYNEQFF. CDR3 in DNA: TGTGCCAGCAGCCCTGATAGCTCCTACAATGAGCAGTTCTTC.

The rearrangement uses TRBV7-6 and TRBJ2-3; 12 bases fit TRBD2. CDR1 is SGHVS, CDR2 FNYEAQ, per germline. This CDR3 has 21 amino acids. J lost 4 bases, V lost 1 base, and 18 bases had no gene match. The CDR3 loop reads CASSLGARASGGVPSADTQYF. CDR3 sequence (DNA): TGTGCCAGCAGCTTAGGGGCCCGGGCTAGCGGGGGGGTCCCGTCCGCAGATACGCAGTATTTT.

The chain couples TRBV7-3 to TRBJ2-1; TRBD2 matches 12 bases. V gave up 4 bases and J gave up 2 bases; unmatched junction bases: 0. The CDR3 length is 15 residues. Germline V lookup: CDR1 SGHTA, CDR2 FQGTGA. Here the CDR3 DNA reads TGTGCCAGCAGCTCTAGCGGGAGGGCCTACAATGAGCAGTTCTTC. Encoded protein: CASSSSGRAYNEQFF.

V usage is TRBV7-3 and J usage is TRBJ2-3, with D tentatively TRBD2 (5 bases). Trimming cost V 1 base and J 4 bases, with 15 bases left between them. Germline CDR1 reads SGHTA; CDR2 reads FQGTGA. The CDR3 contains 16 residues. DNA for the CDR3: TGTGCCAGCAGCTTAATAGGGTCCCCTAGCCCAGATACGCAGTATTTT. Residues: CASSLIGSPSPDTQYF.

The chain has TRBV23-1 and TRBJ1-5, with TRBD1 as a possible D gene (6 bases). TRBV23-1 is noted as an ORF with a role that remains uncertain. The CDR3 extends over 15 amino acids. Trimming cost V 8 bases and J 0 bases, with 14 bases left between them. CDR3 sequence: CASGRDKDSNQPQHF. CDR3 sequence (DNA): TGCGCCAGCGGCCGGGACAAAGATAGCAATCAGCCCCAGCATTTT.

The V and J genes are TRBV5-4 and TRBJ2-1; weak D call: TRBD2 (7 bases). Germline V lookup: CDR1 SGHNT, CDR2 YYREEE (reference sequence). V lost 7 bases, J lost 8 bases, and 13 bases lay in between. The CDR3 contains 12 residues. The CDR3 sequence: CASSAGADEQFF. CDR3 DNA: TGTGCCAGCTCTGCGGGGGCGGATGAGCAGTTCTTC.

The chain recombines TRBV24-1 with TRBJ2-1, with 12 bases identical to TRBD2. The V gene end was trimmed by 5 bases and the J gene end by 3 bases; junction bases not matched to a gene: 16. Germline assignment: CDR1 KGHDR and CDR2 SFDVKD. The CDR3 totals 20 residues. The CDR3 loop is CATSAFQGLAGSVRYNEQFF. The CDR3 region has the DNA TGTGCCACCAGTGCTTTTCAGGGACTAGCGGGTAGTGTCCGCTACAATGAGCAGTTCTTC.

This clone was seen just once. The V call is TRBV3-1 (or the pseudogene TRBV3-2), the J call TRBJ1-1; weak D call: TRBD1 (6 bases). The CDR3 runs 11 residues. Germline-derived CDR1 and CDR2 are LGHDT and YNNKEL (reference sequence). The V and J ends lost 10 bases and 11 bases respectively, with 17 bases between them. CDR3 sequence (DNA): TGTGCCACCGGGACACCTGTGGTGGCTTTCTTT. Residues: CATGTPVVAFF.

The chain links TRBV28 to TRBJ1-2; D gene ambiguous. V was trimmed by 3 bases and J by 4 bases, leaving 12 bases between them. The CDR3 has 14 residues. The germline CDR1 and CDR2 sequences are MDHEN and SYDVKM. CDR3 DNA sequence: TGTGCCAGCAGTTTCAAGACATCGCGCTATGGCTACACCTTC. This encodes CASSFKTSRYGYTF.

J is TRBJ2-1 and V is TRBV2; D is perhaps TRBD2 (6 bases). CDR3 length: 11 residues. Germline CDR1 reads SNHLY; CDR2 reads FYNNEI. This CDR3 is CAEGNYNEQFF. The DNA of the CDR3 is TGTGCGGAGGGGAATTACAATGAGCAGTTCTTC.

The genes are TRBV6-1 and TRBJ2-1; the D gene is possibly TRBD1 (6 bases). This CDR3 is built from 17 residues. Per germline, CDR1 MNHNS and CDR2 SASEGT. V was cut by 2 bases and J by 6 bases, with 20 bases left in between. The CDR3 reads CASSELGGVLTTNEQFF. CDR3 in DNA: TGTGCCAGCAGTGAACTAGGGGGAGTCCTCACTACCAATGAGCAGTTCTTC.

This chain links TRBV28 with TRBJ2-7; perhaps TRBD1 as D (5 bases). This CDR3 is built from 13 residues. Germline V gives CDR1 MDHEN, CDR2 SYDVKM. Deletions cut 4 bases from V and 3 bases from J, with 10 bases between. CDR3 nucleotide sequence: TGTGCCAGCAGTTCAGACAGATTCTACGAGCAGTACGTC. This encodes CASSSDRFYEQYV.

This clone was seen more than once but under ten times. The V gene is TRBV6-5, the J gene TRBJ2-3; tentatively, D is TRBD2 (6 bases). The CDR3 consists of 14 residues. Germline CDR1 reads MNHEY; CDR2 reads SVGAGI. V was cut by 2 bases and J by 8 bases, with 14 bases left in between. The CDR3 region is CASSYGTVLGTQYF. The CDR3 coding sequence is TGTGCCAGCAGTTACGGGACTGTCCTTGGTACGCAGTATTTT.

To note about this clone: At one end, the junction sequence differs from germline, possibly due to a read error. The genes are TRBV18 and TRBJ2-3; possible D gene TRBD2, 5 bases. The germline V gene has CDR1 KGHSH and CDR2 LQKENI. This CDR3 contains 15 residues. For the CDR3, the DNA is TGTGCCAGCCCACCCCTAAGCGGACGCACAGATACGCAGTATTTT. This encodes CASPPLSGRTDTQYF.

The chain carries TRBV5-1 and TRBJ2-3; D is possibly TRBD2 (5 bases). The CDR3 is made up of 15 amino acids. Germline V gene sequence: CDR1 SGHRS, CDR2 YFSETQ. V dropped 0 bases and J dropped 0 bases, with 8 bases sitting between them. CDR3 sequence: CASSLGTESTDTQYF. The DNA for the CDR3 is TGCGCCAGCAGCTTGGGGACTGAAAGCACAGATACGCAGTATTTT.

V usage is TRBV27 and J usage is TRBJ2-1, with 9 nucleotides matching TRBD2. The CDR3 consists of 14 residues. Germline assignment: CDR1 MNHEY and CDR2 SMNVEV (reference sequence). The V and J ends lost 3 bases and 4 bases, in that order; junction bases with no gene match: 1. CDR3 nucleotides: TGTGCCAGCAGTTTGCTAGCGGGGTACAATGAGCAGTTCTTC. This gives the protein CASSLLAGYNEQFF.

The genes are TRBV11-1 and TRBJ2-1, with TRBD2 identical over 7 bases. The CDR3 has 15 amino acids. With V trimmed by 5 bases and J by 10 bases, 14 bases remained unmatched. Germline assignment: CDR1 SGHAT and CDR2 FQDESV (reference sequence). CDR3 DNA: TGTGCCAGCAGCAATAAGCGGGAAACGGTTTTCGAGCAGTTCTTC. Its translation: CASSNKRETVFEQFF. The full variable domain, its missing parts supplied by reference TRBV11-1 and TRBJ2-1, is EAEVAQSPRYKITEKSQAVAFWCDPISGHATLYWYRQILGQGPELLVQFQDESVVDDSQLPKDRFSAERLKGVDSTLKIQPAELGDSAMYLCASSNKRETVFEQFFGPGTRLTVL.